A selection of T cell receptor beta chains follows, all from one sample in a study of blood T cell repertoires in COVID-19. Generated by immunoSEQ multiplex PCR, the TCRdb table keeps only in-frame clones and is missing some. The repertoire holds over 95,000 clones, with around 84% as singletons. Input material: peripheral blood. These TCRs come from a human donor in a cohort sampled during active COVID-19. Both conserved end residues are part of each CDR3. D genes are given only for firm matches. Some rows have no size entry. The others give once, few or many, or a class for an expanded clone.

NA,NA,TRBV19,TRBJ1-5,TGTGCCAGTAGTTGGGGCCAAAGACAGCGATATAGCAATCAGCCCCAGCATTTT,CASSWGQRQRYSNQPQHF
few,NA,TRBV28,TRBJ1-6,TGTGCCAGCTACCGCGGGGGGAATTCACCCCTCCACTTT,CASYRGGNSPLHF
few,TRBD1,TRBV5-1,TRBJ2-7,TGCGCCAGCAGCCCCGGGACAGGGGTGCGAGAGCAGTACTTC,CASSPGTGVREQYF
NA,TRBD2,TRBV6-2/TRBV6-3,TRBJ2-3,TGTGCCAGCAGTTCCGGGAGGGGTCGGGGGGAAACGAATACGCAGTATTTT,CASSSGRGRGETNTQYF
NA,TRBD1,TRBV29-1,TRBJ1-3,TGCAGCGTCAGGGGGTCCACCTCTGGAAACACCATATATTTT,CSVRGSTSGNTIYF
NA,NA,TRBV6-5,TRBJ1-2,TGTGCCAGCAAGACGGGTGGAGGGAACCCTTATGGCTACACCTTC,CASKTGGGNPYGYTF
NA,NA,TRBV9,TRBJ2-1,TGTGCCAGCAGCGTAAGACCGACTCCCAATGAGCAGTTCTTC,CASSVRPTPNEQFF
NA,TRBD1,TRBV6-6,TRBJ2-3,TGTGCCAGCAGTTCTAGGACAGGGGACACAGATACGCAGTATTTT,CASSSRTGDTDTQYF
NA,TRBD1,TRBV18,TRBJ1-1,TGTGCCAGCTCACCAGAGTACACAGGGGGCAAGACTGAAGCTTTCTTT,CASSPEYTGGKTEAFF
few,NA,TRBV3-1/TRBV3-2,TRBJ1-5,TGTGCCAGCAGCCAAGATCTTGGCGGAAATCAGCCCCAGCATTTT,CASSQDLGGNQPQHF
NA,TRBD1,TRBV6-5,TRBJ2-1,TGTGCCAGCAGTTATTGGACAGGGTCCAATGAGCAGTTCTTC,CASSYWTGSNEQFF
once,NA,TRBV29-1,TRBJ2-3,TGCAGCGTTGATATGGGCTTACGCACAGATACGCAGTATTTT,CSVDMGLRTDTQYF
NA,NA,TRBV9,TRBJ2-1,TGTGCCAGCAGCCCCCACAGGGGAGGCGTGAACAATGAGCAGTTCTTC,CASSPHRGGVNNEQFF
NA,TRBD1,TRBV6-1,TRBJ1-3,TGTGCCAGCAGTGGGAGACAGGGAAGCTCTGGAAACACCATATATTTT,CASSGRQGSSGNTIYF
NA,NA,TRBV30,TRBJ1-5,TGTGCCTGGAGTGTACCCGGGCCTCCCGGGGATCAGCCCCAGCATTTT,CAWSVPGPPGDQPQHF
NA,NA,TRBV19,TRBJ1-5,TGTGCCAGTAGTTCAGGGAAGGACAATCAGCCCCAGCATTTT,CASSSGKDNQPQHF
NA,TRBD1,TRBV5-1,TRBJ2-7,TGCGCCAGCAGCTTCAACGGACAGGGCAGCGAGCAGTACTTC,CASSFNGQGSEQYF
NA,NA,TRBV5-1,TRBJ2-2,TGCGCCAGCAGCTTAGCCGGGACAATTACCGGGGAGCTGTTTTTT,CASSLAGTITGELFF
NA,NA,TRBV29-1,TRBJ1-2,TGCAGCGTTGAAGATCTTCGGGGTCACCTTTTGGGCTATGGCTACACCTTC,CSVEDLRGHLLGYGYTF
NA,TRBD2,TRBV5-4,TRBJ2-2,TGTGCCAGCAGCCCCCCCGGGACTAGTCGCGGGGAGCTGTTTTTT,CASSPPGTSRGELFF
NA,NA,TRBV6-5,TRBJ1-1,TGTGCCTCCCGCAGGGGAGAGCTTGAAGCTTTCTTT,CASRRGELEAFF
few,NA,TRBV5-1,TRBJ2-2,TGCGCCAGCAGCTTCACAGTGGCGCTAATTCGCACCGGGGAGCTGTTTTTT,CASSFTVALIRTGELFF
NA,NA,TRBV12-3/TRBV12-4,TRBJ1-2,TGTGCCAGCATTACAGGGAAATATGGCTACACCTTC,CASITGKYGYTF
NA,TRBD1,TRBV7-2,TRBJ2-1,TGTGCCAGCAGCCCGGACAGGATTACCAATGAGCAGTTCTTC,CASSPDRITNEQFF
NA,NA,TRBV5-1,TRBJ2-4,TGCGCCAGCAGCCAAGGGGGCAAAAACATTCAGTACTTC,CASSQGGKNIQYF
NA,NA,TRBV5-1,TRBJ2-1,TGCGCCAGCAGCCACGGGGACAATGAGCAGTTCTTC,CASSHGDNEQFF
NA,TRBD1,TRBV7-8,TRBJ2-5,TGTGCCAGCAGCGCGGACAGGGGGTTTAATGGTGACCAGTACTTC,CASSADRGFNGDQYF
NA,NA,TRBV5-1,TRBJ1-6,TGCGCCAGCAGCCCAGGAACGAGCTCCTATAATTCACCCCTCCACTTT,CASSPGTSSYNSPLHF
NA,NA,TRBV28,TRBJ2-3,TGTGCCACCTCCCCAGCGGGCCCCAGGGGGGATACGCAGTATTTT,CATSPAGPRGDTQYF
NA,TRBD1,TRBV5-1,TRBJ1-1,TGCGCCAGCAGCTTCGACTTCGACAGGGAGAGGACTGAAGCTTTCTTT,CASSFDFDRERTEAFF
NA,TRBD2,TRBV7-9,TRBJ2-3,TGTGCCAGCAGCCTCGGGACTAGCTTCGCAGATACGCAGTATTTT,CASSLGTSFADTQYF
NA,NA,TRBV5-1,TRBJ2-1,TGCGCCAGCAGCTTGGACGGGGAGAGGACGTTCTTC,CASSLDGERTFF
NA,NA,TRBV28,TRBJ1-4,TGTGCCAGCAGTTTGGGGGGGAGGACTAATGAAAAACTGTTTTTT,CASSLGGRTNEKLFF
NA,TRBD2,TRBV5-1,TRBJ2-1,TGCGCCAGCAGCTTCCAGAGCGGGGGGTTTTGGAATGAGCAGTTCTTC,CASSFQSGGFWNEQFF
NA,NA,TRBV19,TRBJ1-6,TGTGCCAGTAGTATCGGGAATTCACCCCTCCACTTT,CASSIGNSPLHF
once,TRBD1,TRBV4-1,TRBJ1-2,TGCGCCAGCAGCCAATTCCGGGACAGGGATGGCTACACCTTC,CASSQFRDRDGYTF
NA,NA,TRBV4-3,TRBJ1-1,TGCGCCAGCAGCCAAGATGTCACAGATTACACTGAAGCTTTCTTT,CASSQDVTDYTEAFF
NA,NA,TRBV9,TRBJ1-1,TGTGCCAGCAGCGGTGGGGGGTTCACTGAAGCTTTCTTT,CASSGGGFTEAFF
NA,NA,TRBV5-4,TRBJ2-3,TGTGCCAGCAGCTTGGTCCAAAGCACAGATACGCAGTATTTT,CASSLVQSTDTQYF
once,NA,TRBV20-1,TRBJ2-3,TGCAGTGCGACTAGCACAGATACGCAGTATTTT,CSATSTDTQYF